This TCR beta chain originates from a study of T cell changes during pregnancy in multiple sclerosis (dated by TCRdb to between 2018 and 2021). In terms of the full investigation: Changes in the T cell repertoire over the course of pregnancy were examined in this study in women with multiple sclerosis.

The CDR3 holds 17 amino acids from the cysteine to the phenylalanine. Solely the CDR3 DNA is kept, with 51 bases framed from the first base. CDR1 and CDR2 are read off the germline V gene as LGHNA and YNFKEQ. Relative to germline, V is 1 base shorter and J is 1 base shorter, with 16 bases between their ends. This clone was picked up one time. The antigen this receptor binds is unknown. No clone much larger than this one lies a single base away; base qualities are absent. Receptor libraries were prepared by the immunoSEQ multiplex PCR assay. TCRdb retrieved this table from immuneACCESS and kept in-frame rearrangements only. Not all clones are present; in checked studies, unresolved V genes account for under half, and no reason is known for the remainder. This sample holds about 70,000 clones; 90% to 95% were observed only once. The ten biggest clones cover approximately 0.58% of the sample.

Here the chain combines TRBV4-2 and TRBJ1-2, and the D gene may be TRBD1, 6 bases matching. The source material was peripheral blood, sampled in the third trimester of pregnancy. This clonotype was obtained from a female donor with multiple sclerosis, enrolled in a pregnancy study. The DNA reads TGTGCCAGCAGCCAAGGCGTCGTGGACAGTGATAACTATGGCTACACCTTC. Its protein is CASSQGVVDSDNYGYTF.